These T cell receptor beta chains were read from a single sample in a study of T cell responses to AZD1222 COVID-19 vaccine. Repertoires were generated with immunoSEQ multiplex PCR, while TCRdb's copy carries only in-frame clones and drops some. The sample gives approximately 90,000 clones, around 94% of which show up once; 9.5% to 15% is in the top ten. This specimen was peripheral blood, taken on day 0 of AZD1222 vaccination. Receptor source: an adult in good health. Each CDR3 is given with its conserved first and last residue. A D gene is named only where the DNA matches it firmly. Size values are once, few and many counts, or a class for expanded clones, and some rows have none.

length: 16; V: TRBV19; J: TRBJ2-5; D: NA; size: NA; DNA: TGTGCCAGTAGTGGCCGACTAGTGAGGCGTCGGGAGACCCAGTACTTC; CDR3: CASSGRLVRRRETQYF
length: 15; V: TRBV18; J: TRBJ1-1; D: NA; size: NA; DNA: TGTGCCAGCTCACCACAGGGGGTGGCGAACACTGAAGCTTTCTTT; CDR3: CASSPQGVANTEAFF
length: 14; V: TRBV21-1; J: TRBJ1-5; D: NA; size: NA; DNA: TGTGCCAGTTGGGACAGGTTCAGCAATCAGCCCCAGCATTTT; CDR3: CASWDRFSNQPQHF
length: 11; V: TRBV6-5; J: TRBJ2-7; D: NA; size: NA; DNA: TGTGCCAGCTCCGCGGGCTACGAGCAGTACTTC; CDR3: CASSAGYEQYF
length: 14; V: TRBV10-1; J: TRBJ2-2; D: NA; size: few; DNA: TGCGCCAGCAGTGACAGGGCGAACACCGGGGAGCTGTTTTTT; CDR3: CASSDRANTGELFF
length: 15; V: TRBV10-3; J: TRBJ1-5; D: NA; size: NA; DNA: TGTGCCATCAGTCAAGGGCTGACTCGGGACCAGCCCCAGCATTTT; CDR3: CAISQGLTRDQPQHF
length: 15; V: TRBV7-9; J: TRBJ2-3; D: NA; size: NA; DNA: TGTGCCAGCAGCCTGGGAGACTCCCCCACAGATACGCAGTATTTT; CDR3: CASSLGDSPTDTQYF
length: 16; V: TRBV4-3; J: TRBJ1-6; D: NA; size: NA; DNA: TGCGCCAGCAGCCAAGACAGACCCACCGAAGGATCACCCCTCCACTTT; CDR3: CASSQDRPTEGSPLHF
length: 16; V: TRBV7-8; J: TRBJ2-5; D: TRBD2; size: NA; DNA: TGTGCCAGCAGCTCCTCCAGCGGGGGGGCGGCAGAGACCCAGTACTTC; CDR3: CASSSSSGGAAETQYF
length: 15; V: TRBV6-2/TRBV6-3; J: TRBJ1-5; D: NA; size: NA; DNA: TGTGCCAGCAGTTACGGGACGCTGGGGAATCAGCCCCAGCATTTT; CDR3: CASSYGTLGNQPQHF
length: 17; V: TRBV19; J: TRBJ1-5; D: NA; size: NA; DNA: TGTGCCAGTAGTATAGGCTCGGGCGGTCAGGGCAATCAGCCCCAGCATTTT; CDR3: CASSIGSGGQGNQPQHF
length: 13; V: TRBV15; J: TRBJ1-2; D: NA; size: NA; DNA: TGTGCCACCAGCAGAGACAACAACTATGGCTACACCTTC; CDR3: CATSRDNNYGYTF
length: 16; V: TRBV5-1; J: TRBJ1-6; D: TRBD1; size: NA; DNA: TGCGCCAGCAGCTTGGATAGACAGGGGGTGAATTCACCCCTCCACTTT; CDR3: CASSLDRQGVNSPLHF
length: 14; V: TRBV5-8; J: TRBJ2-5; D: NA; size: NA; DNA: TGTGCCAGCAGCCCCCGTCGGCTCCAAGAGACCCAGTACTTC; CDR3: CASSPRRLQETQYF
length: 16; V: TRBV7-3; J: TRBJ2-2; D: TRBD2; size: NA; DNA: TGTGCCAGCAGCATATCTAGCGGGAGGGCCCCCGGGGAGCTGTTTTTT; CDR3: CASSISSGRAPGELFF
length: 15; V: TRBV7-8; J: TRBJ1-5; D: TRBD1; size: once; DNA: TGTGCCAGCAGCTTTACGGACAGGAGTAATCAGCCCCAGCATTTT; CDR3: CASSFTDRSNQPQHF
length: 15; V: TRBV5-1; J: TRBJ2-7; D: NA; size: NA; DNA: TGCGCCAGCAGCACCTCGGGCGGGGGCCCCTACGAGCAGTACTTC; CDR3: CASSTSGGGPYEQYF
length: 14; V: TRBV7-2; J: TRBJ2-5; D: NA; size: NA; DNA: TGTGCCAGCAGCCTTCCATGGGGCGGGGAGACCCAGTACTTC; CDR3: CASSLPWGGETQYF
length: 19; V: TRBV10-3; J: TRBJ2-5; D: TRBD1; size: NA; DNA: TGTGCCATCAGTGAGTCGCGAGTTGGGACAGGGCAGTACCAAGAGACCCAGTACTTC; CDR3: CAISESRVGTGQYQETQYF
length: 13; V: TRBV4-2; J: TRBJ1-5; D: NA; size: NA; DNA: TGTGCCAGCAGCCAAGAAGAGTATCAGCCCCAGCATTTT; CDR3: CASSQEEYQPQHF
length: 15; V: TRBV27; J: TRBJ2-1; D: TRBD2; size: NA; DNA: TGTGCCAGCAGAATCCGGACTAGCGGCTACAATGAGCAGTTCTTC; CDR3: CASRIRTSGYNEQFF
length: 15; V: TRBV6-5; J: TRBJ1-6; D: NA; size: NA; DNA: TGTGCCAGCAGTTATGAGGCCCAGGGGCGGTCACCCCTCCACTTT; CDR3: CASSYEAQGRSPLHF
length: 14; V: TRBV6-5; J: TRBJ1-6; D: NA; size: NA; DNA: TGTGCCAGCAGTTTCCCGGACATGAGTTCACCCCTCCACTTT; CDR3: CASSFPDMSSPLHF
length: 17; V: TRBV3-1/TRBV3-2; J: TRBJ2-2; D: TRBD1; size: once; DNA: TGTGCCAGCAGCCAAGATCCAGCAGGGGGCGTTTCCGGGGAGCTGTTTTTT; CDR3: CASSQDPAGGVSGELFF
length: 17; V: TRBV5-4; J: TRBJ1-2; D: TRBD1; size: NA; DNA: TGTGCCAGCAGCTTAGGGACAGGGGCTCGGGGTAACTATGGCTACACCTTC; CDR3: CASSLGTGARGNYGYTF
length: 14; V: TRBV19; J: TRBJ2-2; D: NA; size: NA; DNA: TGTGCCAGTAGTACTAGTATTTCCCCCGGGGAGCTGTTTTTT; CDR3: CASSTSISPGELFF
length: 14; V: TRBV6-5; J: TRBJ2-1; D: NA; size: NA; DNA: TGTGCCAGCAGTTGGGGGGCCGGGTCGAATGAGCAGTTCTTC; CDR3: CASSWGAGSNEQFF
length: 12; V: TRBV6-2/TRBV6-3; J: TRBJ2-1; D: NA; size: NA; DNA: TGTGCCAGCAGCACCGCCCGTAATGAGCAGTTCTTC; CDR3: CASSTARNEQFF
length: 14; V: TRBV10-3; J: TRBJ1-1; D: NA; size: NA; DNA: TGTGCCATCAGTGAGCGGCAGGCGAACACTGAAGCTTTCTTT; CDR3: CAISERQANTEAFF
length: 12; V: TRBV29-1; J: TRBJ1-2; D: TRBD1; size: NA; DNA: TGCAGCGGATGGGACAGGGGTGGAGGCTACACCTTC; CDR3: CSGWDRGGGYTF
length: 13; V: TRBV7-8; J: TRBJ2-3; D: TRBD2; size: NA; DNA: TGTGCCATCAAGGGCGGGGGATGGGATACGCAGTATTTT; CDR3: CAIKGGGWDTQYF
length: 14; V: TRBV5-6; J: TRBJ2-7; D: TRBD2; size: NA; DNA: TGTGCCAGCAGCTTGGAGCTGGGGGGGGAAGAGCAGTACTTC; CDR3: CASSLELGGEEQYF
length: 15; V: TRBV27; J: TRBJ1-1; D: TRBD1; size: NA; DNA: TGTGCCAGCAGTTTATCGATGACAGGGGTTACTGAAGCTTTCTTT; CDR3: CASSLSMTGVTEAFF
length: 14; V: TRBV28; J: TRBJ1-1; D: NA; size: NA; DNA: TGTGCCAGCAGTCCGTCACAGGGAGGCACTGAAGCTTTCTTT; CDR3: CASSPSQGGTEAFF
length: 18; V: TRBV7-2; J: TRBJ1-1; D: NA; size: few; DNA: TGTGCCAGCAGCTTAGCAGTTAGGGGCCAACCCATGAACACTGAAGCTTTCTTT; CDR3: CASSLAVRGQPMNTEAFF
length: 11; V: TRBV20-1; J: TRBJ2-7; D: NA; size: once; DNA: TGCAGTGTCCTCGAGGTGTACGAGCAGTACTTC; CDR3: CSVLEVYEQYF
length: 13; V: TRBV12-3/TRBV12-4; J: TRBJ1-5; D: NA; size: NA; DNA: TGTGCCAGCAGCGCTGTTTCGGGACAGCCCCAGCATTTT; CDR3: CASSAVSGQPQHF
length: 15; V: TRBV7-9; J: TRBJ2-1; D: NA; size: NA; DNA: TGTGCCAGCAGGGACCCCAGAGAAACCTACAATGAGCAGTTCTTC; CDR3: CASRDPRETYNEQFF
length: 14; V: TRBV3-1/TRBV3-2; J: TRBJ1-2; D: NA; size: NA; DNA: TGTGCCAGCAGCCAAGAGACAGCCTCATATGGCTACACCTTC; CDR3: CASSQETASYGYTF
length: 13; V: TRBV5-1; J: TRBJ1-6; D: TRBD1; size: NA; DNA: TGCGCCAGCAGCGTCGGACAGGATTCACCCCTCCACTTT; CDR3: CASSVGQDSPLHF
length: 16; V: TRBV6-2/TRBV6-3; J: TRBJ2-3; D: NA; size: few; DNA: TGTGCCAGCAGTTACTCGGACTCAGCCGTAAGGTATACGCAGTATTTT; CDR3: CASSYSDSAVRYTQYF
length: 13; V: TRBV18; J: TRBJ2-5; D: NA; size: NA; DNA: TGTGCCAGCTCGGGACGGCTTCAAGAGACCCAGTACTTC; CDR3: CASSGRLQETQYF
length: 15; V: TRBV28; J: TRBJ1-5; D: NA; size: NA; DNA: TGTGCCAGCAACTTCCCCTCGAGGGGCAATCAGCCCCAGCATTTT; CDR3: CASNFPSRGNQPQHF
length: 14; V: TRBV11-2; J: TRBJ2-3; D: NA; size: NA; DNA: TGTGCCAGCAGCTTAGATAGGGGGACAGATACGCAGTATTTT; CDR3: CASSLDRGTDTQYF
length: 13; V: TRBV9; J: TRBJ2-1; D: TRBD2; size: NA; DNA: TGTGCCAGCGGACTAGCGGGGAACAATGAGCAGTTCTTC; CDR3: CASGLAGNNEQFF